The 2 T cell receptor beta chains below were found in one sample sequenced in a study of Ad26.COV2.S vaccination and SARS-CoV-2 variants. Treatment indicated: around 19 received Ad26.COV2.S at low or high dose, single or two shots; 5 received placebo; per-sample allocation not given. Collection of samples fell on day 63 after the first vaccine or placebo injection. Here immunoSEQ multiplex PCR was the method, and the copy in TCRdb shows in-frame clones only, minus some. The table includes roughly 500,000 clones, around 88% detected once. The input for sequencing was peripheral blood, taken in a trial of Ad26.COV2.S vaccine versus placebo. All receptors come from a person aged 18-65 years who received the Ad26.COV2.S COVID-19 vaccine or a placebo.

The genes are TRBV27 and TRBJ2-7, with TRBD1 matching 8 bases. This CDR3 comprises 16 residues. Germline V gives CDR1 MNHEY, CDR2 SMNVEV (reference sequence). J was trimmed by 4 bases and V by 6 bases; bases with no gene match: 14. Here the CDR3 reads CASSRTGQGTLYEQYF. The CDR3 DNA is TGTGCCAGCAGCCGGACCGGACAGGGAACTCTTTACGAGCAGTACTTC.

V is TRBV7-3 and J is TRBJ2-2; D gene ambiguous. Germline loops: CDR1 SGHTA, CDR2 FQGTGA. V lost 5 bases and J lost 6, with 16 bases in between. The CDR3 consists of 15 residues. CDR3 residues: CASSPRASLAGELFF. DNA for the CDR3: TGTGCCAGCAGCCCAAGGGCGTCTTTGGCCGGGGAGCTGTTTTTT.